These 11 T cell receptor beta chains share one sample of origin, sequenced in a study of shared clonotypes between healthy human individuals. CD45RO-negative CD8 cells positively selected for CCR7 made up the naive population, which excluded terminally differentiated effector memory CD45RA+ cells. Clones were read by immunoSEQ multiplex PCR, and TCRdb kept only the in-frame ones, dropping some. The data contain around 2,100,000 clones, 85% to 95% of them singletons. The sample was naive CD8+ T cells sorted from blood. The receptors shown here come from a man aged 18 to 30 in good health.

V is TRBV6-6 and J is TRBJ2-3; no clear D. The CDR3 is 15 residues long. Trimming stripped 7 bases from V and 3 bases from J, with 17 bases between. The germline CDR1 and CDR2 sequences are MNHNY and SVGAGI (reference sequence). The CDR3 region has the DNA TGTGCCAGCACACCTGAGGACCTCGCGACAGATACGCAGTATTTT. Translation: CASTPEDLATDTQYF.

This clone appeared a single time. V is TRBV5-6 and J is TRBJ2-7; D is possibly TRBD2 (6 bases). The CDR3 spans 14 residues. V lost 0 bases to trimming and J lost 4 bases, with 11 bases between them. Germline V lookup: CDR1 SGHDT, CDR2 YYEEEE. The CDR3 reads CASSLGGEAYEQYF. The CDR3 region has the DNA TGTGCCAGCAGCTTGGGCGGGGAGGCATACGAGCAGTACTTC.

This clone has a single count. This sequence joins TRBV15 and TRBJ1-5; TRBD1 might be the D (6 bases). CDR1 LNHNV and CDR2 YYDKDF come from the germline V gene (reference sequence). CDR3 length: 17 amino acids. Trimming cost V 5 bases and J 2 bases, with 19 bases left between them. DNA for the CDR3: TGTGCCACCAGCCCCCAAGGGGGGGGCTGGGGCAATCAGCCCCAGCATTTT. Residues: CATSPQGGGWGNQPQHF.

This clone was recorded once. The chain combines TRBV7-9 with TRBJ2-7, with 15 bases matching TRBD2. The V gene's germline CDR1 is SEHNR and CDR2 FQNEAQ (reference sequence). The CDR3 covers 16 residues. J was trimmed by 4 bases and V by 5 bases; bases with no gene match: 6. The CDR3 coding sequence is TGTGCCAGCAGCCCCCGGACTAGCGGGAGGGGATACGAGCAGTACTTC. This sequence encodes CASSPRTSGRGYEQYF.

The CDR3 protein is CSVYDRAGETQYF. The CDR3 DNA follows: TGCAGCGTTTATGACAGGGCTGGGGAGACCCAGTACTTC. The rearrangement links TRBV29-1 to TRBJ2-5; TRBD1 agrees at 7 bases. Germline CDR1 SQVTM, CDR2 ANQGSEA. With 5 bases clipped from V and 5 bases from J, the junction kept 8 bases outside the gene matches. The CDR3 spans 13 residues.

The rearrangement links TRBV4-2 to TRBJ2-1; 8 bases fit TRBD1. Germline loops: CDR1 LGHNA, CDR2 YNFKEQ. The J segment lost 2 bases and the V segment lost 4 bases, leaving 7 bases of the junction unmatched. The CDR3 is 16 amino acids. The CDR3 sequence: CASSRGQGLTYNEQFF. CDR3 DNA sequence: TGTGCCAGCAGCCGCGGACAGGGTCTTACCTACAATGAGCAGTTCTTC.

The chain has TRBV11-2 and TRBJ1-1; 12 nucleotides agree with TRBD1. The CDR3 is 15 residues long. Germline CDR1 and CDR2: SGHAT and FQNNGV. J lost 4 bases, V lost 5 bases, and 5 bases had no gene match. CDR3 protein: CASSIGTGGFTEAFF. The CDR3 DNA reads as TGTGCCAGCAGCATAGGGACAGGGGGCTTCACTGAAGCTTTCTTT.

CDR3 nucleotides: TGTGCCAGCAGCTCGGGGCGATACGAGCAGTACTTC. Protein sequence: CASSSGRYEQYF. The V gene is TRBV13, the J gene TRBJ2-7, with D tentatively TRBD1 or TRBD2 (5 bases each). The CDR3 loop spans 12 amino acids. CDR1 and CDR2 from the germline V gene are PRHDT and FYEKMQ (reference sequence). Trimming took off 4 bases at V and 4 bases at J, with 8 bases between the two ends.

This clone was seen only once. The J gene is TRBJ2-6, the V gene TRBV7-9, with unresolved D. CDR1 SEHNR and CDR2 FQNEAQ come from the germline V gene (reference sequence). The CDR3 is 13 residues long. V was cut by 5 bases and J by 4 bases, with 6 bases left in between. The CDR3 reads CASSLDGANVLTF. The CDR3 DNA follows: TGTGCCAGCAGCCTGGACGGGGCCAACGTCCTGACTTTC.

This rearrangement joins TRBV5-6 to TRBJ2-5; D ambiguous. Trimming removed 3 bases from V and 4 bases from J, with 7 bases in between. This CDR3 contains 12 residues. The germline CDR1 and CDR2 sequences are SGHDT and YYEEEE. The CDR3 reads CASSYNGETQYF. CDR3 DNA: TGTGCCAGCAGCTACAACGGAGAGACCCAGTACTTC. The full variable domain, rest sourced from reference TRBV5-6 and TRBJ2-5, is DAGVTQSPTHLIKTRGQQVTLRCSPKSGHDTVSWYQQALGQGPQFIFQYYEEEERQRGNFPDRFSGHQFPNYSSELNVNALLLGDSALYLCASSYNGETQYFGPGTRLLVL.

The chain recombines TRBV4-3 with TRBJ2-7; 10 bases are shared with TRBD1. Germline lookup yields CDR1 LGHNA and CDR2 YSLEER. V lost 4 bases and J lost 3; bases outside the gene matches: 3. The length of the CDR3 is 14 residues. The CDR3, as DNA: TGCGCCAGCAGCCCGGGACAGGGGATCTACGAGCAGTACTTC. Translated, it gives CASSPGQGIYEQYF.